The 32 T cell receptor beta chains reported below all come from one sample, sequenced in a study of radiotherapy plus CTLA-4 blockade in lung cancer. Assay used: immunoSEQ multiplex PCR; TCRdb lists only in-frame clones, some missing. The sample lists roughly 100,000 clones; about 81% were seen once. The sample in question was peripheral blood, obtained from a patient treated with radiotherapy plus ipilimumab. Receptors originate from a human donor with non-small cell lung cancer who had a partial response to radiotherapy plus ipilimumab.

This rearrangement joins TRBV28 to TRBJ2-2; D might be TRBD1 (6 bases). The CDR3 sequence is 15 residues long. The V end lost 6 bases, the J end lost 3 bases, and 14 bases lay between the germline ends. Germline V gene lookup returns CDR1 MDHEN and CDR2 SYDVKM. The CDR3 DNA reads TGTGCCAGCAGCGCCAGCACAGGGTACACCGGGGAGCTGTTTTTT. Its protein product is CASSASTGYTGELFF.

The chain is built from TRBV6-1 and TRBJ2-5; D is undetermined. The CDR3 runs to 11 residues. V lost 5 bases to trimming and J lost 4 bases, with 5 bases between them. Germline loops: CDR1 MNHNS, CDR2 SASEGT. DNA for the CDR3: TGTGCCAGCAGTTACGGAGAGACCCAGTACTTC. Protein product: CASSYGETQYF.

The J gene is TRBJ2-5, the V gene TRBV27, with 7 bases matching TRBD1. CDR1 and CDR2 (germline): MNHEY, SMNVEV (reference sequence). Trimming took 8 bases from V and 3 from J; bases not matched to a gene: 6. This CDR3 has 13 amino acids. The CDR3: CASFPQGKETQYF. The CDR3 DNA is TGTGCCAGCTTCCCACAGGGGAAAGAGACCCAGTACTTC.

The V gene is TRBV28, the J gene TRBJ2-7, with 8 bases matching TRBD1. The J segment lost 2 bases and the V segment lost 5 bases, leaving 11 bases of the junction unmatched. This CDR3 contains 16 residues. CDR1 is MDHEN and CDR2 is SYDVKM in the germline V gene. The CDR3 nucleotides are TGTGCCAGCAGTACTTCACGACAGGGGAAGACCTACGAGCAGTACTTC. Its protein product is CASSTSRQGKTYEQYF.

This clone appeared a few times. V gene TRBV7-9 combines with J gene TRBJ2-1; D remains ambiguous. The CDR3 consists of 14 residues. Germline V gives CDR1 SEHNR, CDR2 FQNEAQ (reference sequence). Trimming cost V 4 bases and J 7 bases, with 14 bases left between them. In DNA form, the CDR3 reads TGTGCCAGCAGCTCCGCGTTTCGCTGGAATGAGCAGTTCTTC. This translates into CASSSAFRWNEQFF.

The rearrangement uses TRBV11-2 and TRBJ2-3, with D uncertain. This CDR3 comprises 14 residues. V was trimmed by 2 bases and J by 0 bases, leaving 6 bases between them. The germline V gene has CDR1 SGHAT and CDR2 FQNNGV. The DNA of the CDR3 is TGTGCCAGCAGCTTATACAGCAGCACAGATACGCAGTATTTT. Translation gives CASSLYSSTDTQYF.

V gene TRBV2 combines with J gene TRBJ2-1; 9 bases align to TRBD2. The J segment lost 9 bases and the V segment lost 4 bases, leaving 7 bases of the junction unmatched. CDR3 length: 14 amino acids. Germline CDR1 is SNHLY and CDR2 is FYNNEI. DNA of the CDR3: TGTGCCAGCAGTGCGAATAGCGGGGGTACTGAGCAGTTCTTC. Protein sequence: CASSANSGGTEQFF.

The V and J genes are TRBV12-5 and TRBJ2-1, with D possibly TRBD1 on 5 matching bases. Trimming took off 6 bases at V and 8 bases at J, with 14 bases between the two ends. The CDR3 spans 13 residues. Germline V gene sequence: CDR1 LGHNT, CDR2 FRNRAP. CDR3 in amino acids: CASGLNWGHEQFF. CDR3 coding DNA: TGTGCTAGTGGCCTGAACTGGGGCCATGAGCAGTTCTTC.

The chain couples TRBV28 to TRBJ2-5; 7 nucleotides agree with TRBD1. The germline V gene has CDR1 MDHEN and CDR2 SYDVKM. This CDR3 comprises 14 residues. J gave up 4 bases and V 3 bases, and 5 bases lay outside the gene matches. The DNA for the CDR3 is TGTGCCAGCAGTTTTCAGGGACAGCGAGAGACCCAGTACTTC. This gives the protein CASSFQGQRETQYF.

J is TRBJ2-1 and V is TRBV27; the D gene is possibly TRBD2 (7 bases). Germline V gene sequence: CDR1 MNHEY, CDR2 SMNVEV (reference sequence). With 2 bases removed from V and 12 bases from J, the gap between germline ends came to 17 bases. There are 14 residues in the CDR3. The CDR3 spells CASSLGQRGKRQFF. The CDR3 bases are TGTGCCAGCAGTTTAGGACAGCGGGGAAAGAGGCAGTTCTTC.

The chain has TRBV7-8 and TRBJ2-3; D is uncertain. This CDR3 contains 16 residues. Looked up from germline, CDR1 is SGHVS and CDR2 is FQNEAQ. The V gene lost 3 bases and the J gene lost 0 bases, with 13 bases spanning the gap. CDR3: CASSFLKAPSTDTQYF. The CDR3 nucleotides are TGTGCCAGCAGCTTTCTGAAAGCCCCTAGCACAGATACGCAGTATTTT.

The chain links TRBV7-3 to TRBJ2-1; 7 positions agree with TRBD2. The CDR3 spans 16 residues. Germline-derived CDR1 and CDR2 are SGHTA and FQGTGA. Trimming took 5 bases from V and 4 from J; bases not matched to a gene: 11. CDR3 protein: CASSDPGASGYNEQFF. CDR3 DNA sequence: TGTGCCAGCAGCGACCCCGGGGCTAGCGGATACAATGAGCAGTTCTTC. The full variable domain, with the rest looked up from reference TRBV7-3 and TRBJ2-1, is GAGVSQTPSNKVTEKGKYVELRCDPISGHTALYWYRQSLGQGPEFLIYFQGTGAADDSGLPNDRFFAVRPEGSVSTLKIQRTERGDSAVYLCASSDPGASGYNEQFFGPGTRLTVL.

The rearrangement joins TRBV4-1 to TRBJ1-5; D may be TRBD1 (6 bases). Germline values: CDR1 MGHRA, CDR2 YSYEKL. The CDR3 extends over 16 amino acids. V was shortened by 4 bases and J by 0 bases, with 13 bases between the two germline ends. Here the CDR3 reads CASSPWTVNSNQPQHF. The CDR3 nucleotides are TGCGCCAGCAGCCCATGGACAGTAAATAGCAATCAGCCCCAGCATTTT.

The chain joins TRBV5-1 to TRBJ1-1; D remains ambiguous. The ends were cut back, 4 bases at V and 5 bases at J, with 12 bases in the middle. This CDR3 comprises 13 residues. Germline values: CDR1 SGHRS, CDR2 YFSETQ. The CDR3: CASSPGARTEAFF. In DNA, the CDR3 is TGCGCCAGCAGCCCTGGTGCGAGGACTGAAGCTTTCTTT. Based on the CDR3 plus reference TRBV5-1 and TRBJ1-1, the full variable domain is KAGVTQTPRYLIKTRGQQVTLSCSPISGHRSVSWYQQTPGQGLQFLFEYFSETQRNKGNFPGRFSGRQFSNSRSEMNVSTLELGDSALYLCASSPGARTEAFFGQGTRLTVV.

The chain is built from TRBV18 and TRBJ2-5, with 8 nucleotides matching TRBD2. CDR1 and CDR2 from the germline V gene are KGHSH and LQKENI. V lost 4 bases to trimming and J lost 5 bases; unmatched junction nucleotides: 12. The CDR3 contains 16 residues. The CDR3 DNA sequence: TGTGCCAGCTCACTCCTAGACGGGAGGGCTGGGGAGACCCAGTACTTC. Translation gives CASSLLDGRAGETQYF.

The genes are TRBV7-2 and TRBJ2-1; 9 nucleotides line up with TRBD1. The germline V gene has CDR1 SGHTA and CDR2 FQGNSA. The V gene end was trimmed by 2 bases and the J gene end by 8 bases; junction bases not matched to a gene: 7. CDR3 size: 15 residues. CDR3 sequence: CASSLLGQGTDEQFF. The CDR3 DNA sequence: TGTGCCAGCAGCTTATTGGGACAGGGAACGGATGAGCAGTTCTTC.

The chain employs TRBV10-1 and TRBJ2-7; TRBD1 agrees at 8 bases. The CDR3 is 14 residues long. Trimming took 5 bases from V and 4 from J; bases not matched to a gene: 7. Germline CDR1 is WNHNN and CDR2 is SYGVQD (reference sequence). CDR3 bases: TGCGCCAGCAGTAGACAGGGGCCGCCTTACGAGCAGTACTTC. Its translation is CASSRQGPPYEQYF.

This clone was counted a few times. CDR3 DNA: TGTGCCTGGAGGTTGGGCTGGAACACTGAAGCTTTCTTT. The encoded protein is CAWRLGWNTEAFF. The chain uses TRBV30 and TRBJ1-1; D call uncertain. Trimming cost V 3 bases and J 1 base, with 9 bases left between them. CDR3 length: 13 amino acids. Germline V lookup: CDR1 GTSNPN, CDR2 SVGIG (reference sequence).

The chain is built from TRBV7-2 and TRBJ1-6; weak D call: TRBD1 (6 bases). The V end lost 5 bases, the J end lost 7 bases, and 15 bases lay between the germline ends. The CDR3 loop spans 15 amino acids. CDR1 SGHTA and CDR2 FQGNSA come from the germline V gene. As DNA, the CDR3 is TGTGCCAGCAGCCAGAACAGGGTGATGAATTCACCCCTCCACTTT. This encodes CASSQNRVMNSPLHF.

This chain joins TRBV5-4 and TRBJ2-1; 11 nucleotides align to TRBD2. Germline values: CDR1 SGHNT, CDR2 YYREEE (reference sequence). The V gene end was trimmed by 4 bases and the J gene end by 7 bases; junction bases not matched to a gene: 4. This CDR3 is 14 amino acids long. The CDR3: CASSTSGSFNEQFF. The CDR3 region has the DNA TGTGCCAGCAGCACTAGCGGGAGTTTTAATGAGCAGTTCTTC.

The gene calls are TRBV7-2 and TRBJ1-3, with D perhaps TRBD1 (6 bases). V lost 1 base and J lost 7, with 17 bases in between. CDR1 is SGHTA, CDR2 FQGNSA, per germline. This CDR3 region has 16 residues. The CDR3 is CASSLGTGSGWNTIYF. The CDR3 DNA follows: TGTGCCAGCAGCTTAGGTACAGGGTCAGGGTGGAACACCATATATTTT.

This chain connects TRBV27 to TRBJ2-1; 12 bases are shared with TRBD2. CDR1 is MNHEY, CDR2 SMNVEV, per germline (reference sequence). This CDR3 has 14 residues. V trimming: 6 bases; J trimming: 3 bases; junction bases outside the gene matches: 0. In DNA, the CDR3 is TGTGCCAGCAGGGGACTAGCGGGCTACAATGAGCAGTTCTTC. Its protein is CASRGLAGYNEQFF.

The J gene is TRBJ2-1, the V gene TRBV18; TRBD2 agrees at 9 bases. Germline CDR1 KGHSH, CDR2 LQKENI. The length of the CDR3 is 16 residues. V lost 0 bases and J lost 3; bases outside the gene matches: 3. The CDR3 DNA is TGTGCCAGCTCACCACCCTCTAGCGGGGACTACAATGAGCAGTTCTTC. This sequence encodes CASSPPSSGDYNEQFF. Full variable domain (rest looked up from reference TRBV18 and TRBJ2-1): NAGVMQNPRHLVRRRGQEARLRCSPMKGHSHVYWYRQLPEEGLKFMVYLQKENIIDESGMPKERFSAEFPKEGPSILRIQQVVRGDSAAYFCASSPPSSGDYNEQFFGPGTRLTVL.

CDR3 nucleotides: TGTGCCAGCAGCTTAGATCTCGGCAGGGGCTACGAGCAGTACTTC. This gives the protein CASSLDLGRGYEQYF. V and J are TRBV11-2 and TRBJ2-5, with D tentatively TRBD1 (6 bases). Near its end, the DNA agrees better with TRBJ2-7, so the J call may be wrong. The CDR3 has 15 amino acids. Germline V CDR1 and CDR2: SGHAT, FQNNGV.

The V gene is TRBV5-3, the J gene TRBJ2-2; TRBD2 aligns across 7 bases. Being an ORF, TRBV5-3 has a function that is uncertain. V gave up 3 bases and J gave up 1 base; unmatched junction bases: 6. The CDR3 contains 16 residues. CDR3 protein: CARSSPTSRNTGELFF. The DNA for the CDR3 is TGTGCCAGAAGCTCACCGACTAGCAGGAACACCGGGGAGCTGTTTTTT.

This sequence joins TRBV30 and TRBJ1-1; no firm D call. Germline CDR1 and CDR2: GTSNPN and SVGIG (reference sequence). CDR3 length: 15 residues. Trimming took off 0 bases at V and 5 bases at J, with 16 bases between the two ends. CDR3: CAWSVLGRRATEAFF. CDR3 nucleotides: TGTGCCTGGAGTGTATTAGGCAGGCGTGCGACTGAAGCTTTCTTT.

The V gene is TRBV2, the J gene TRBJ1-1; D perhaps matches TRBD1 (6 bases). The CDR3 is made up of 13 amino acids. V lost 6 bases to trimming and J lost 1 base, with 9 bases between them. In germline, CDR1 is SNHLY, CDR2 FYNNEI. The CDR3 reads CASSQQGNTEAFF. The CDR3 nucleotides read TGTGCCAGCAGCCAACAGGGGAACACTGAAGCTTTCTTT.

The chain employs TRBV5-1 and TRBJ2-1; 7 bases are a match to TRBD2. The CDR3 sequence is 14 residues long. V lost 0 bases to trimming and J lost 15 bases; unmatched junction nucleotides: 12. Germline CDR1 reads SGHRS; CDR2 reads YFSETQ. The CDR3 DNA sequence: TGCGCCAGCAGCTTGGCCTCGGGGGGAGGGCCGCTGTTCTTC. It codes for CASSLASGGGPLFF.

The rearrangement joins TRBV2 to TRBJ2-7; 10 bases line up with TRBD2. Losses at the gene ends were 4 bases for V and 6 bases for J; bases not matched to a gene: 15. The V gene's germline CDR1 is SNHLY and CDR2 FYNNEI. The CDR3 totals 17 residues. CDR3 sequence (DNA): TGTGCCAGCAGTGGGCACACTTCGACACTAGCGGGACGCGAGCAGTACTTC. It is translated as CASSGHTSTLAGREQYF.

Here the CDR3 DNA reads TGTGCCAGCAGCGTAGGGCAGGGTGGACAGCCCCAGCATTTT. Translation: CASSVGQGGQPQHF. This chain joins TRBV9 and TRBJ1-5; D is possibly TRBD1 (5 bases). This CDR3 contains 14 residues. Trimming shortened V by 0 bases and J by 7 bases, and 11 bases separated the two germline ends. Germline lookup yields CDR1 SGDLS and CDR2 YYNGEE.

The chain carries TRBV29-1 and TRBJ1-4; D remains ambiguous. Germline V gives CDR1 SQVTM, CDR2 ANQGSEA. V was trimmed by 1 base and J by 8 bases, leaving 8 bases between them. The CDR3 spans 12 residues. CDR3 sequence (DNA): TGCAGCGTTGAAGGGGGAGGCGAAAAACTGTTTTTT. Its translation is CSVEGGGEKLFF.

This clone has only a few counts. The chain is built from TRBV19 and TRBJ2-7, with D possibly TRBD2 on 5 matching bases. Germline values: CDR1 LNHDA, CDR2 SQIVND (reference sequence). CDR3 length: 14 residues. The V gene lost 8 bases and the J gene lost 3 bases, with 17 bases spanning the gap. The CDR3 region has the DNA TGTGCCAGTTCTAACTTCGGGGTTAGCTACGAGCAGTACTTC. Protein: CASSNFGVSYEQYF.